The sequence of this T cell receptor beta chain was determined in a study of T cell responses to AZD1222 COVID-19 vaccine. Study findings and constraints: Nearly half of spike-specific TCRs reportedly go after variant regions that carry no mutations.

Libraries were prepared by immunoSEQ multiplex PCR; TCRdb keeps only in-frame clonotypes and omits some of them. Of 120,000 to 150,000 clones in the sample, around four fifths were seen once. This CDR3 has 14 amino acids. CDR1 SGHDT and CDR2 YYEEEE come from the germline V gene. V was trimmed by 4 bases and J by 3 bases, leaving 12 bases between them. As to this clone: Its antigen is currently unknown.

This sequence joins TRBV5-6 and TRBJ2-3, with D perhaps TRBD1 (6 bases). The specimen was peripheral blood, collected on day 0 of MenACWY control vaccination. The sequence was collected from an adult in good health. The CDR3 loop reads CASSLGRGTDTQYF. In DNA, the CDR3 is TGTGCCAGCAGCCTCGGTAGGGGGACAGATACGCAGTATTTT.